These T cell receptor beta chains were read from a single sample in a study of T cells after yellow fever vaccination. MiXCR, run by TCRdb on the 5' RACE reads, gives a single entry per CDR3 protein. The sample holds some 300,000 distinct CDR3 sequences; around 8.6% are singletons and the top ten take approximately 3.5%. The sequences come from CD4+ T cells sorted from PBMCs, collected 5 days after the yellow fever booster vaccination. The receptors originated from a man younger than 35 who received the YFV17D yellow fever vaccine. Each CDR3 is given with its conserved first and last residue. Each record gives: clone size, D gene, J gene, V gene, CDR3 protein, CDR3 DNA. D genes are given only for firm matches. Clone size, where shown, is once, few, many, or a class for clones that have expanded.

clone size: few
D gene: -
J gene: TRBJ1-5
V gene: TRBV7-9
CDR3 protein: CASSPPGLHQPQHF
CDR3 DNA: TGTGCCAGCAGCCCACCAGGGCTCCATCAGCCCCAGCATTTT

clone size: -
D gene: -
J gene: TRBJ2-1
V gene: TRBV12-5
CDR3 protein: CASGLRLEANEQFF
CDR3 DNA: TGTGCTAGTGGTTTGCGCTTGGAGGCGAATGAGCAGTTCTTC

clone size: few
D gene: -
J gene: TRBJ1-6
V gene: TRBV18
CDR3 protein: CASSELARGRNSPLHF
CDR3 DNA: TGTGCCAGCTCCGAACTCGCACGGGGGCGCAATTCACCCCTCCACTTT

clone size: -
D gene: -
J gene: TRBJ2-1
V gene: TRBV6-6
CDR3 protein: CASSYPPSEEQFF
CDR3 DNA: TGTGCCAGCAGTTACCCCCCAAGCGAGGAGCAGTTCTTC

clone size: few
D gene: -
J gene: TRBJ1-6
V gene: TRBV5-6
CDR3 protein: CASSAKGVGNSPLHF
CDR3 DNA: TGTGCCAGCAGCGCCAAGGGGGTGGGGAATTCACCCCTCCACTTT

clone size: few
D gene: -
J gene: TRBJ2-6
V gene: TRBV4-1
CDR3 protein: CASSQGASGANVLTF
CDR3 DNA: TGCGCCAGCAGCCAAGGAGCCTCTGGGGCCAACGTCCTGACTTTC

clone size: -
D gene: -
J gene: TRBJ1-5
V gene: TRBV5-1
CDR3 protein: CASSLTGLSNQPQHF
CDR3 DNA: TGCGCCAGCAGCTTGACGGGACTCAGCAATCAGCCCCAGCATTTT

clone size: -
D gene: -
J gene: TRBJ1-1
V gene: TRBV6-5
CDR3 protein: CASSFSSGLNTEAFF
CDR3 DNA: TGTGCCAGCAGTTTTTCTTCGGGCCTGAACACTGAAGCTTTCTTT

clone size: many
D gene: -
J gene: TRBJ1-5
V gene: TRBV6-1
CDR3 protein: CASSEQGRQPQHF
CDR3 DNA: TGTGCCAGCAGTGAACAGGGGAGGCAGCCCCAGCATTTT

clone size: few
D gene: -
J gene: TRBJ2-1
V gene: TRBV4-2
CDR3 protein: CASSPGIRVNNEQFF
CDR3 DNA: TGTGCCAGCAGCCCGGGAATCCGCGTCAACAATGAGCAGTTCTTC

clone size: few
D gene: -
J gene: TRBJ1-5
V gene: TRBV28
CDR3 protein: CASNWGRNSNQPQHF
CDR3 DNA: TGTGCCAGCAATTGGGGACGGAATAGCAATCAGCCCCAGCATTTT

clone size: few
D gene: -
J gene: TRBJ1-2
V gene: TRBV18
CDR3 protein: CASSPTAIYGYTF
CDR3 DNA: TGTGCCAGCTCGCCCACAGCTATCTATGGCTACACCTTC

clone size: -
D gene: -
J gene: TRBJ1-1
V gene: TRBV10-3
CDR3 protein: CAISVEGGTEAFF
CDR3 DNA: TGTGCCATCAGTGTGGAGGGCGGAACTGAAGCTTTCTTT

clone size: few
D gene: -
J gene: TRBJ2-5
V gene: TRBV12-3/TRBV12-4
CDR3 protein: CASSLDLGGETQYF
CDR3 DNA: TGTGCCAGCAGTTTAGATCTTGGAGGAGAGACCCAGTACTTC

clone size: few
D gene: TRBD2
J gene: TRBJ2-3
V gene: TRBV6-6
CDR3 protein: CASRLAGGPDTQYF
CDR3 DNA: TGTGCCAGCAGGCTAGCGGGGGGGCCAGATACGCAGTATTTT